These T cell receptor beta chains were read from a single sample in a study of shared clonotypes between healthy human individuals. Libraries were prepared by immunoSEQ multiplex PCR; TCRdb keeps only in-frame clonotypes and omits some of them. This table holds approximately 2,000,000 clones, 80% to 95% found once. Sample: naive CD8+ T cells from PBMCs. These TCRs come from a man aged 18 to 35 in good health. Some clones in this sample may be carry-over from other donors' samples. Each CDR3 is given with its conserved first and last residue. D genes are given only for firm matches. Some rows have no size entry. The others give once, few or many, or a class for an expanded clone.

CDR3aa: CASSRGQGGYEQYF; CDR3nt: TGTGCCAGCAGCCGCGGACAGGGGGGATACGAGCAGTACTTC; len: 14; d_gene: TRBD1; v_gene: TRBV28; abundance: -; j_gene: TRBJ2-7
CDR3aa: CASSYSPASGRFF; CDR3nt: TGTGCCAGCAGTTACTCGCCCGCTAGCGGGAGGTTCTTC; len: 13; d_gene: TRBD2; v_gene: TRBV6-5; abundance: -; j_gene: TRBJ2-1
CDR3aa: CASSLGVSANGEQYF; CDR3nt: TGTGCCAGCAGCTTAGGAGTATCTGCTAACGGCGAGCAGTACTTC; len: 15; d_gene: -; v_gene: TRBV7-9; abundance: once; j_gene: TRBJ2-7
CDR3aa: CASSLNQGLQETQYF; CDR3nt: TGTGCCAGCAGCTTAAACCAGGGTCTCCAAGAGACCCAGTACTTC; len: 15; d_gene: -; v_gene: TRBV7-3; abundance: -; j_gene: TRBJ2-5
CDR3aa: CASSYSSGNWGTEAFF; CDR3nt: TGTGCCAGCAGTTACTCGTCAGGGAATTGGGGCACTGAAGCTTTCTTT; len: 16; d_gene: -; v_gene: TRBV6-5; abundance: once; j_gene: TRBJ1-1
CDR3aa: CASSMVSPNTEAFF; CDR3nt: TGTGCCAGTAGTATGGTCAGCCCTAACACTGAAGCTTTCTTT; len: 14; d_gene: -; v_gene: TRBV19; abundance: -; j_gene: TRBJ1-1
CDR3aa: CASSLGDPMNTEAFF; CDR3nt: TGTGCCAGCAGTTTAGGGGACCCGATGAACACTGAAGCTTTCTTT; len: 15; d_gene: -; v_gene: TRBV27; abundance: -; j_gene: TRBJ1-1
CDR3aa: CASSSLLDRISSYEQYF; CDR3nt: TGTGCCAGCAGCTCCTTACTGGACAGGATCAGCTCCTACGAGCAGTACTTC; len: 17; d_gene: TRBD1; v_gene: TRBV5-5; abundance: -; j_gene: TRBJ2-7
CDR3aa: CASTRSSTGSSYNEQFF; CDR3nt: TGTGCCAGCACCCGATCCTCCACAGGGAGCTCCTACAATGAGCAGTTCTTC; len: 17; d_gene: -; v_gene: TRBV7-9; abundance: -; j_gene: TRBJ2-1
CDR3aa: CASSLRWGAKEDTQYF; CDR3nt: TGTGCCAGCAGCCTCAGGTGGGGGGCGAAAGAGGATACGCAGTATTTT; len: 16; d_gene: -; v_gene: TRBV14; abundance: -; j_gene: TRBJ2-3
CDR3aa: CASSQIPGTDTQYF; CDR3nt: TGTGCCAGCAGTCAAATCCCGGGCACAGATACGCAGTATTTT; len: 14; d_gene: -; v_gene: TRBV27; abundance: -; j_gene: TRBJ2-3
CDR3aa: CASSSRTAQETQYF; CDR3nt: TGTGCCAGCAGTTCCCGGACGGCCCAAGAGACCCAGTACTTC; len: 14; d_gene: -; v_gene: TRBV27; abundance: -; j_gene: TRBJ2-5
CDR3aa: CAIMDRMGTQYF; CDR3nt: TGTGCCATCATGGACCGAATGGGTACGCAGTATTTT; len: 12; d_gene: -; v_gene: TRBV2; abundance: -; j_gene: TRBJ2-3
CDR3aa: CSAFTLTSYEQYF; CDR3nt: TGCAGCGCCTTTACCTTGACTAGCTACGAGCAGTACTTC; len: 13; d_gene: -; v_gene: TRBV29-1; abundance: -; j_gene: TRBJ2-7
CDR3aa: CASSFEQGYEQYF; CDR3nt: TGTGCCAGCAGCTTCGAACAGGGCTACGAGCAGTACTTC; len: 13; d_gene: -; v_gene: TRBV11-2; abundance: -; j_gene: TRBJ2-7
CDR3aa: CASKPRVRSPLYEQYF; CDR3nt: TGTGCCAGCAAACCCCGTGTTAGGTCACCCCTCTACGAGCAGTACTTC; len: 16; d_gene: -; v_gene: TRBV28; abundance: -; j_gene: TRBJ2-7
CDR3aa: CASRRLAGYEQYF; CDR3nt: TGTGCCAGCCGACGACTAGCTGGGTACGAGCAGTACTTC; len: 13; d_gene: TRBD2; v_gene: TRBV2; abundance: -; j_gene: TRBJ2-7
CDR3aa: CASPLMGDLYNEQFF; CDR3nt: TGTGCCAGTCCTCTTATGGGGGATCTATACAATGAGCAGTTCTTC; len: 15; d_gene: -; v_gene: TRBV2; abundance: -; j_gene: TRBJ2-1
CDR3aa: CASRTSGGTYEQYF; CDR3nt: TGTGCCAGCCGAACTAGCGGGGGAACCTACGAGCAGTACTTC; len: 14; d_gene: TRBD2; v_gene: TRBV28; abundance: -; j_gene: TRBJ2-7
CDR3aa: CASSLGDVGEQYF; CDR3nt: TGTGCCAGCAGCTTGGGGGACGTCGGCGAGCAGTACTTC; len: 13; d_gene: -; v_gene: TRBV5-4; abundance: -; j_gene: TRBJ2-7
CDR3aa: CAIREASPNTEAFF; CDR3nt: TGTGCCATCAGGGAGGCTTCCCCGAACACTGAAGCTTTCTTT; len: 14; d_gene: -; v_gene: TRBV10-3; abundance: once; j_gene: TRBJ1-1
CDR3aa: CASSSPLPGQGRNGYTF; CDR3nt: TGTGCCAGCAGCTCGCCTTTACCGGGACAGGGGAGGAATGGCTACACCTTC; len: 17; d_gene: TRBD1; v_gene: TRBV7-9; abundance: -; j_gene: TRBJ1-2
CDR3aa: CASRSNRDLRVQYF; CDR3nt: TGTGCCAGCAGATCCAACCGGGATCTACGAGTGCAGTACTTC; len: 14; d_gene: -; v_gene: TRBV27; abundance: -; j_gene: TRBJ2-7
CDR3aa: CASSSQGLTGGYTF; CDR3nt: TGTGCCAGCAGCTCCCAGGGACTGACCGGGGGCTACACCTTC; len: 14; d_gene: -; v_gene: TRBV7-9; abundance: -; j_gene: TRBJ1-2
CDR3aa: CASSGQGGDYEQYF; CDR3nt: TGTGCCAGCAGCGGACAGGGAGGGGACTACGAGCAGTACTTC; len: 14; d_gene: -; v_gene: TRBV5-6; abundance: once; j_gene: TRBJ2-7
CDR3aa: CASSGPLAGVSNEQFF; CDR3nt: TGTGCCAGCAGCGGCCCCCTAGCGGGAGTGTCCAATGAGCAGTTCTTC; len: 16; d_gene: TRBD2; v_gene: TRBV5-6; abundance: -; j_gene: TRBJ2-1
CDR3aa: CAWSVVRGRVNEQFF; CDR3nt: TGTGCCTGGAGTGTAGTCAGGGGGAGGGTTAATGAGCAGTTCTTC; len: 15; d_gene: -; v_gene: TRBV30; abundance: -; j_gene: TRBJ2-1
CDR3aa: CASTAGTSGTNEQFF; CDR3nt: TGTGCCAGCACCGCCGGGACTAGCGGGACGAATGAGCAGTTCTTC; len: 15; d_gene: TRBD2; v_gene: TRBV27; abundance: -; j_gene: TRBJ2-1
CDR3aa: CASSLVGSYEQYF; CDR3nt: TGTGCCAGCAGCTTGGTGGGCTCCTACGAGCAGTACTTC; len: 13; d_gene: -; v_gene: TRBV5-4; abundance: -; j_gene: TRBJ2-7
CDR3aa: CASSQGANYGYTF; CDR3nt: TGTGCCAGCAGCCAGGGGGCTAACTATGGCTACACCTTC; len: 13; d_gene: TRBD1; v_gene: TRBV11-2; abundance: -; j_gene: TRBJ1-2
CDR3aa: CASSRLADLYEQYF; CDR3nt: TGTGCCAGCAGCCGACTAGCGGACCTCTACGAGCAGTACTTC; len: 14; d_gene: TRBD2; v_gene: TRBV7-9; abundance: -; j_gene: TRBJ2-7
CDR3aa: CASRPEVADSYNEQFF; CDR3nt: TGTGCCAGCAGACCGGAAGTCGCGGACTCCTACAATGAGCAGTTCTTC; len: 16; d_gene: -; v_gene: TRBV7-9; abundance: -; j_gene: TRBJ2-1